The present entry profiles one T cell receptor (beta chain) with its context. Its antigen is currently not known. Nothing much larger sits one base from this clone, and base qualities are not available. Whole blood was collected in K2EDTA tubes by collaborating institutions according to the institutions' own protocols. Collaborator samples were shipped for TCRbeta analysis as frozen whole blood, isolated PBMCs, or DNA extracted from either sample type. CDR1 and CDR2 are read off the germline V gene as SGHDT and YYEEEE. The CDR3 has 16 amino acids, counting the end cysteine and phenylalanine. Only CDR3 DNA is held: 48 bases, read in frame from base 1. V loses 0 bases, J loses 0 bases, and the germline ends lie 10 bases apart. TCRbeta CDR3 regions were amplified from genomic DNA by means of the immunoSEQ Assay, a bias-controlled multiplex PCR. In the authors' own workflow: The number of nucleated cells in each sample was estimated from the amplification of reference gene primers within the assay. To quantify the absolute abundance of each unique TCRbeta CDR3 rearrangement, sequence reads were collapsed and filtered. For each sample, productive Simpson clonality was calculated as the square root of Simpson's diversity index across productive rearrangements. Not all clones reach the TCRdb copy of this immuneACCESS table, which keeps in-frame sequences only. Checked studies attribute under half of the gap to unresolved V genes and leave the rest unexplained. V and J calls and clone size are copied from that table; D and trimming were computed from the DNA. The sample table contains 130,000 to 150,000 clones; only one count was recorded for approximately 82% of them. The ten top clones hold 10% to 13% of the sample.

The data were obtained in a study of blood T cell repertoires in COVID-19 (dated by TCRdb to about 2020). Regarding the complete study: The collaborator samples originated in the United States, Italy and Spain and spanned the acute and convalescent phases of COVID-19. A de-identified subject ID, COVID-19 status, age in years and sex were almost always included in the sample metadata. A freely available public database, intended as a resource for researchers studying the immune response to SARS-CoV-2, is where the repertoires were released. Samples were obtained from the ongoing ImmuneRACE study (first 160 participants) and from 1,000 to 1,500 subjects provided by 6 global collaborators. The prospective study material was composed of cDNA or gDNA derived from T cells, B-cell-depleted T cells, or PBMCs. The dataset comprised deeply sampled blood TCRbeta repertoires from subjects exposed to, actively infected with, or recovered from COVID-19. Where available, HLA class I and class II types were obtained from metadata supplied by the sample provider rather than from assay-based typing. Overall study results and their limits: Clinical and demographic metadata were provided uncurated, with the amount varying by source and participant.

The sequenced sample consisted of peripheral blood. The source is a man in his 60s with active or convalescent COVID-19. The sequence links TRBV5-6 to TRBJ1-5; a weak D assignment points to TRBD1 (6 bases agree). The DNA sequence is as follows: TGTGCCAGCAGCTTGGGGGGGCGACATAGCAATCAGCCCCAGCATTTT. It specifies CASSLGGRHSNQPQHF.